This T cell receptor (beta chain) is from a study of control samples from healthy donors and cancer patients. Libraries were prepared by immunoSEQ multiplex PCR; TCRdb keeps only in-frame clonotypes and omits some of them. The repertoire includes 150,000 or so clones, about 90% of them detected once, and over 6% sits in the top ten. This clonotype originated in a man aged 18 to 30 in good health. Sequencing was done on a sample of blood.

CDR3 sequence (DNA): TGTGCCAGCAGCCGTAATTCACCCCTCCACTTT. Amino acid sequence: CASSRNSPLHF. This chain joins TRBV3-1 (or the pseudogene TRBV3-2) and TRBJ1-6; unclear D gene. V was pared by 4 bases and J by 6 bases, with 1 base between. Germline CDR1 is LGHDT and CDR2 is YNNKEL (reference sequence). CDR3 size: 11 residues.